These 26 T cell receptor beta chains were sequenced from one sample in a study of blood T cell repertoires in COVID-19. Profiled with immunoSEQ multiplex PCR; TCRdb holds only in-frame clones, not every one. The table has some 100,000 clones, 85% seen once. Sequencing input: peripheral blood. The receptors here all came from a woman in her seventies with active or convalescent COVID-19.

This clone appeared a few times. The chain has TRBV15 and TRBJ1-4; no reliable D call. Looked up from germline, CDR1 is LNHNV and CDR2 is YYDKDF (reference sequence). The V end was cut by 1 base, the J end by 0 bases, with 3 bases between. There are 14 residues in the CDR3. In nucleotides, the CDR3 is TGTGCCACCAGCAGAGTCGCAACTAATGAAAAACTGTTTTTT. Amino acids: CATSRVATNEKLFF.

The V and J genes are TRBV28 and TRBJ2-3; tentatively, D is TRBD2 (7 bases). The CDR3 runs 17 residues. Per germline, CDR1 MDHEN and CDR2 SYDVKM. V was clipped by 6 bases and J by 1 base, with 20 bases between them. CDR3 amino acids: CASSQISRGGGTDTQYF. In DNA, the CDR3 is TGTGCCAGCAGCCAAATCTCTCGCGGGGGCGGCACAGATACGCAGTATTTT.

This clone showed up just once. The chain joins TRBV6-1 to TRBJ1-2; 9 nucleotides agree with TRBD1. With V trimmed by 1 base and J by 2 bases, 2 bases remained unmatched. The CDR3 runs to 15 residues. Germline CDR1 and CDR2: MNHNS and SASEGT. The CDR3 is CASSEDRGRNYGYTF. DNA for the CDR3: TGTGCCAGCAGTGAAGACAGGGGGCGAAACTATGGCTACACCTTC.

The chain combines TRBV6-5 with TRBJ1-3; tentative D call: TRBD1 (6 bases). The CDR3 is made up of 14 amino acids. The V end lost 7 bases, the J end lost 1 base, and 11 bases lay between the germline ends. Looked up from germline, CDR1 is MNHEY and CDR2 is SVGAGI. The CDR3 DNA reads TGTGCCAGCATGGGAGGGGGTTCTGGAAACACCATATATTTT. Encoded protein: CASMGGGSGNTIYF.

The chain employs TRBV5-3 and TRBJ2-5, with 16 bases lining up with TRBD2. TRBV5-3 is sorted into the ORF group, with uncertain function. The CDR3 is 18 amino acids. Unmatched junction bases numbered 10, after V lost 4 bases and J lost 4 bases. The CDR3 reads CARSAPGTSGRAAETQYF. The CDR3 DNA reads TGTGCCAGAAGCGCTCCCGGGACTAGCGGGAGGGCCGCAGAGACCCAGTACTTC.

The sample holds a few counts of this clone. The chain has TRBV21-1 and TRBJ1-1. TRBV21-1 is a pseudogene locus. CDR3 length: 16 amino acids. The CDR3 region has the DNA TGTGCCAGCAGCGGTCTGGGGGAGGGATGGAACACTGAAGCTTTCTTT. Protein product: CASSGLGEGWNTEAFF.

This chain connects TRBV7-3 to TRBJ1-6; D call uncertain. CDR3 length equals 14 residues. V lost 2 bases, J lost 7 bases, and 9 bases lay in between. Germline values: CDR1 SGHTA, CDR2 FQGTGA. For the CDR3, the DNA is TGTGCCAGCAGCTTAGCGGCGGGAAATTCACCCCTCCACTTT. Protein sequence: CASSLAAGNSPLHF.

The chain couples TRBV30 to TRBJ2-3; perhaps TRBD1 as D (5 bases). Germline V lookup: CDR1 GTSNPN, CDR2 SVGIG (reference sequence). The CDR3 is 12 amino acids. V shed 2 bases and J shed 4 bases, with 7 bases lying between them. CDR3 residues: CAWSSGSDTQYF. The DNA of the CDR3 is TGTGCCTGGAGTTCAGGGTCAGATACGCAGTATTTT.

V is TRBV30 and J is TRBJ1-1; no clear D gene. Germline CDR1 and CDR2: GTSNPN and SVGIG (reference sequence). V dropped 0 bases and J dropped 0 bases, with 14 bases sitting between them. CDR3 length equals 16 residues. CDR3 DNA: TGTGCCTGGAGTGTATCACGGTCTTCCTTGAACACTGAAGCTTTCTTT. Protein sequence: CAWSVSRSSLNTEAFF.

This chain joins TRBV6-2 or TRBV6-3 and TRBJ1-5; the D gene is possibly TRBD1 (5 bases). CDR3 length: 14 residues. V lost 2 bases, J lost 7 bases, and 12 bases lay in between. The germline CDR1 and CDR2 sequences are MNHEY and SVGEGT. DNA for the CDR3: TGTGCCAGCAGTTACGCAGGGCTTGAACAGCCCCAGCATTTT. It is translated as CASSYAGLEQPQHF.

The chain carries TRBV6-1 and TRBJ2-7; D may be TRBD1 (5 bases). V gave up 1 base and J gave up 4 bases, with 20 bases separating them. Germline CDR1 reads MNHNS; CDR2 reads SASEGT. CDR3 size: 17 residues. The CDR3 loop is CASSEDWNGKGWYEQYF. The DNA of the CDR3 is TGTGCCAGCAGTGAAGATTGGAACGGCAAGGGGTGGTACGAGCAGTACTTC.

V is TRBV27 and J is TRBJ1-2; 10 bases are a match to TRBD1. This CDR3 spans 15 amino acids. V shed 5 bases, J shed 3 bases, and the junction held 6 bases outside the gene matches. Germline V lookup: CDR1 MNHEY, CDR2 SMNVEV (reference sequence). The CDR3 protein is CASSPVGQGDYGYTF. The DNA for the CDR3 is TGTGCCAGCAGTCCAGTTGGACAGGGGGACTATGGCTACACCTTC.

The chain is built from TRBV2 and TRBJ2-3, with 9 bases aligning to TRBD2. V was clipped by 1 base and J by 1 base; unmatched bases: 9. Germline-derived CDR1 and CDR2 are SNHLY and FYNNEI. This CDR3 comprises 18 residues. The chain's CDR3 is CASSEGAGGPRGTDTQYF. CDR3 DNA sequence: TGTGCCAGCAGTGAAGGGGCGGGAGGGCCGCGGGGCACAGATACGCAGTATTTT.

The table lists this clone with a few counts. The J gene is TRBJ2-1, the V gene TRBV9; 10 nucleotides match TRBD2. Germline V gene sequence: CDR1 SGDLS, CDR2 YYNGEE. The V gene end was trimmed by 4 bases and the J gene end by 8 bases; junction bases not matched to a gene: 15. CDR3 length: 17 amino acids. Here the CDR3 DNA reads TGTGCCAGCAGCCCCACCTCGAGGACTAGCGGTGTATATGAGCAGTTCTTC. Amino acids: CASSPTSRTSGVYEQFF.

The rearrangement joins TRBV9 to TRBJ1-2; 7 bases are a match to TRBD1. This CDR3 has 13 amino acids. Germline-derived CDR1 and CDR2 are SGDLS and YYNGEE. Trimming cost V 4 bases and J 9 bases; bases outside gene matches: 9. CDR3 amino acids: CASSFGQDNRYTF. The CDR3 DNA reads TGTGCCAGCAGCTTCGGACAGGATAATCGCTACACCTTC.

V is TRBV2 and J is TRBJ2-5; TRBD2 agrees at 7 bases. V shed 5 bases and J 2 bases; nucleotides not matched to a gene: 8. The CDR3 runs 15 residues. Looked up from germline, CDR1 is SNHLY and CDR2 is FYNNEI. The CDR3 DNA follows: TGTGCCAGCAGTAAGGGATGGGGGGGACAAGAGACCCAGTACTTC. Its protein is CASSKGWGGQETQYF.

This clone occurred a few times. J is TRBJ1-6 and V is TRBV3-1 (or the pseudogene TRBV3-2), with 8 nucleotides matching TRBD1. This CDR3 has 15 residues. Germline V lookup: CDR1 LGHDT, CDR2 YNNKEL (reference sequence). V gave up 4 bases and J gave up 8 bases; unmatched junction bases: 7. The CDR3 here is CASSLVGQGDSPLHF. The CDR3 DNA reads as TGTGCCAGCAGCCTCGTTGGACAGGGAGATTCACCCCTCCACTTT.

The chain is built from TRBV24-1 and TRBJ1-2; tentative D call: TRBD1 (6 bases). The CDR3 totals 15 residues. Germline-derived CDR1 and CDR2 are KGHDR and SFDVKD. V lost 5 bases and J lost 0, with 12 bases in between. The CDR3 loop reads CATSGAQGPNYGYTF. CDR3 bases: TGTGCCACCAGTGGCGCACAGGGCCCTAACTATGGCTACACCTTC.

The rearrangement links TRBV6-5 to TRBJ1-3; D gene unclear. The V and J ends lost 6 bases and 0 bases respectively, with 9 bases between them. The CDR3 contains 14 residues. Germline values: CDR1 MNHEY, CDR2 SVGAGI. This CDR3 reads CASRATSSGNTIYF. CDR3 in DNA: TGTGCCAGCAGGGCAACCAGCTCTGGAAACACCATATATTTT.

The sample holds one count of this clone. The chain uses TRBV5-4 and TRBJ2-2, with 9 nucleotides matching TRBD2. CDR1 is SGHNT and CDR2 is YYREEE in the germline V gene (reference sequence). Trimming cost V 0 bases and J 0 bases; bases outside gene matches: 6. The CDR3 runs 18 residues. The CDR3 sequence: CASSLGFEREANTGELFF. CDR3 DNA sequence: TGTGCCAGCAGCTTGGGGTTCGAGCGGGAGGCGAACACCGGGGAGCTGTTTTTT.

This chain links TRBV3-1 (or the pseudogene TRBV3-2) with TRBJ2-7, with TRBD2 matching 10 bases. The germline gives CDR1 LGHDT, CDR2 YNNKEL (reference sequence). The CDR3 covers 15 residues. Unmatched junction bases numbered 4, after V lost 1 base and J lost 4 bases. Here the CDR3 reads CASSQGLAGEYEQYF. In nucleotides, the CDR3 is TGTGCCAGCAGCCAAGGTCTAGCGGGGGAGTACGAGCAGTACTTC.

This chain connects TRBV6-5 to TRBJ2-7; TRBD2 matches 7 bases. This CDR3 comprises 15 residues. Germline CDR1 reads MNHEY; CDR2 reads SVGAGI. Unmatched junction bases numbered 5, after V lost 1 base and J lost 2 bases. The CDR3 spells CASSYLASGPYEQYF. The CDR3 DNA reads as TGTGCCAGCAGTTACTTGGCTAGCGGACCCTACGAGCAGTACTTC.

The gene calls are TRBV27 and TRBJ2-7, with 9 bases matching TRBD1. V lost 7 bases to trimming and J lost 5 bases; unmatched junction nucleotides: 15. Germline V lookup: CDR1 MNHEY, CDR2 SMNVEV (reference sequence). The CDR3 sequence is 16 residues long. Here the CDR3 reads CASTLRPGTGFHEQYF. The DNA of the CDR3 is TGTGCCAGCACCTTACGGCCGGGGACAGGGTTCCACGAGCAGTACTTC.

The chain combines TRBV6-6 with TRBJ2-4, with no clear D. Germline lookup yields CDR1 MNHNY and CDR2 SVGAGI (reference sequence). This CDR3 has 15 amino acids. Trimming cost V 2 bases and J 0 bases, with 8 bases left between them. CDR3 sequence (DNA): TGTGCCAGCAGTTACGAAGCGCTAGCCAAAAACATTCAGTACTTC. Its protein is CASSYEALAKNIQYF.

The gene calls are TRBV5-6 and TRBJ1-2; the D gene is possibly TRBD1 (5 bases). In germline, CDR1 is SGHDT, CDR2 YYEEEE. The CDR3 has 14 residues. With 3 bases removed from V and 2 bases from J, the gap between germline ends came to 11 bases. The CDR3 is CASSYQGANYGYTF. The CDR3 coding sequence is TGTGCCAGCAGCTACCAGGGCGCGAACTATGGCTACACCTTC. The variable domain in full, with the rest retrieved from reference TRBV5-6 and TRBJ1-2, is DAGVTQSPTHLIKTRGQQVTLRCSPKSGHDTVSWYQQALGQGPQFIFQYYEEEERQRGNFPDRFSGHQFPNYSSELNVNALLLGDSALYLCASSYQGANYGYTFGSGTRLTVV.

The chain combines TRBV15 with TRBJ2-2; 8 bases align to TRBD1. Germline V gene sequence: CDR1 LNHNV, CDR2 YYDKDF (reference sequence). The CDR3 has 15 amino acids. J gave up 3 bases and V 5 bases, and 5 bases lay outside the gene matches. CDR3 sequence (DNA): TGTGCCACCAGCGGTGGACAGGGTGACACCGGGGAGCTGTTTTTT. Translated: CATSGGQGDTGELFF.